A selection of T cell receptor beta chains follows, all from one sample in a study of blood T cell repertoires in COVID-19. Libraries were prepared by immunoSEQ multiplex PCR; TCRdb keeps only in-frame clonotypes and omits some of them. The repertoire consists of about 300,000 clones, with over 75% occurring once and the leading ten covering about 14%. The sample taken for sequencing was peripheral blood. All receptors derive from a human donor in a cohort sampled during active COVID-19. Both conserved end residues are part of each CDR3. The D gene is left open where the match is weak.

TRBJ1-5 | TRBV4-3 | NA | CASSQGAYSNQPQHF
TRBJ1-2 | TRBV5-1 | TRBD1 | CASSSRTGGINGYTF
TRBJ1-1 | TRBV6-5 | NA | CASSAGVGTEAFF
TRBJ2-2 | TRBV27 | TRBD1 | CASSPLGQRSTGELFF
TRBJ1-2 | TRBV18 | NA | CASSPQGSQGGYTF
TRBJ2-3 | TRBV19 | TRBD2 | CASSTRRLSGTSTDTQYF
TRBJ1-5 | TRBV19 | NA | CASSPGTLRGTSNQPQHF
TRBJ1-1 | TRBV7-8 | NA | CASSLAGLGTEAFF
TRBJ2-5 | TRBV7-9 | NA | CASSPYGLGSQETQYF
TRBJ2-1 | TRBV5-6 | TRBD2 | CASSLELAGSEQFF